This T cell receptor beta chain was documented in a study of monozygotic twins with inflammatory bowel disease. TCRdb processed the 5' RACE reads again and assigns one entry to each CDR3 protein, with no DNA. The sample shows around 450,000 distinct CDR3 sequences, and around 2.4% sits with its ten largest clones. This CDR3 spans 14 amino acids. Germline CDR1 reads SGHRS; CDR2 reads YFSETQ. The sequenced sample consisted of blood. The sequence came from a human donor with ulcerative colitis or Crohn's disease, or a healthy co-twin of an affected twin (not recorded which). J is TRBJ1-5 and V is TRBV5-1. The CDR3 spells CASSLEPGNQPQHF.